Listed below are T cell receptor beta chains from one sample, sequenced in a study of monozygotic twins with inflammatory bowel disease. Following a re-call of the 5' RACE reads, TCRdb has one entry per CDR3 protein and lacks DNA. This sample's table reports more than 100,000 distinct CDR3 sequences. The sequenced sample was blood. The receptor source for this set is a human donor with ulcerative colitis or Crohn's disease, or a healthy co-twin of an affected twin (not recorded which). Each CDR3 is given with its conserved first and last residue. Each record gives: V gene, J gene, CDR3 protein.

TRBV5-1	TRBJ2-1	CASRREGNEQFF
TRBV7-2	TRBJ2-2	CASSLVTGTGELFF
TRBV12-3/TRBV12-4	TRBJ2-1	CASSSLGRVEQFF
TRBV7-7	TRBJ2-5	CASSPTGEETQYF
TRBV10-3	TRBJ2-3	CAISEGRGRTDTQYF
TRBV27	TRBJ2-7	CASSLSLAGAQEQYF
TRBV19	TRBJ2-7	CASSIGTSGNYEQYF
TRBV15	TRBJ1-5	CATSRDGGQGFLDQPQHF
TRBV4-3	TRBJ2-5	CASSLGRDSIGSTQYF
TRBV5-1	TRBJ2-1	CASIPGPESSYNEQFF
TRBV18	TRBJ2-1	CATNPGVAGYNEQFF
TRBV4-1	TRBJ2-4	CASSAGQGLAKNIQYF
TRBV30	TRBJ2-4	CAWSLAKNIQYF
TRBV7-2	TRBJ1-2	CASSFPGGWYGYTF
TRBV4-3	TRBJ2-5	CASSHPRFGGETQYF
TRBV11-3	TRBJ2-5	CASSSRGVPQETQYF
TRBV18	TRBJ2-1	CASSSGTESYNEQFF
TRBV6-5	TRBJ2-1	CASSFGLAHEQFF
TRBV3-1	TRBJ1-2	CASSQSLLGGGEGGYTF
TRBV12-3/TRBV12-4	TRBJ2-7	CASRRGGSYEQYF
TRBV3-1	TRBJ1-2	CASSPQGQGVLGYTF
TRBV4-2	TRBJ1-4	CASSQAGTGIAVEKLFF
TRBV7-2	TRBJ2-4	CASRVAGGQNIQYF
TRBV9	TRBJ2-5	CASSRPSGGTSQETQYF
TRBV20-1	TRBJ2-3	CSARVASGGTDTQYF
TRBV20-1	TRBJ2-3	CSARDPSGGAGMITQYF
TRBV12-3/TRBV12-4	TRBJ1-2	CASSPAPFGYTF
TRBV7-2	TRBJ2-7	CASSLTSGRQYEQYF
TRBV30	TRBJ2-7	CAWKTSFEQYF
TRBV5-1	TRBJ2-1	CASSLAVGTVGPGEQFF
TRBV5-4	TRBJ1-6	CASSKSGGLGGSPLHF